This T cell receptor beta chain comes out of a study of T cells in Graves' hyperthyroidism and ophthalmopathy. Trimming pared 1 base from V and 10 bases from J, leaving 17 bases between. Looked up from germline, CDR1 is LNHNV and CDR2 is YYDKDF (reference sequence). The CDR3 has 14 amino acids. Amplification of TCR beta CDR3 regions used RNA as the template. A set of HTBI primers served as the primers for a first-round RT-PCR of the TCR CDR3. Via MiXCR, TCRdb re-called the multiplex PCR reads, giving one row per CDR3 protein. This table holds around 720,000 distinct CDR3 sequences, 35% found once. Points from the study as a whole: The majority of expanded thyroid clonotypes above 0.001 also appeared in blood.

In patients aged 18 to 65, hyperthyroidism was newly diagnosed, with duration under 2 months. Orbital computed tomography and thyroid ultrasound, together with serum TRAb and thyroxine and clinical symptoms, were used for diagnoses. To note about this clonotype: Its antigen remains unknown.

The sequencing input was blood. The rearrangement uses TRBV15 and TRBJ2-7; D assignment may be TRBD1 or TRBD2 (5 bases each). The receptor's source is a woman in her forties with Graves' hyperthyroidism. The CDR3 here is CATSRGRDAYQQYF. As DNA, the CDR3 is TGTGCCACCAGCAGAGGTCGGGACGCCTACCAACAGTACTTC.